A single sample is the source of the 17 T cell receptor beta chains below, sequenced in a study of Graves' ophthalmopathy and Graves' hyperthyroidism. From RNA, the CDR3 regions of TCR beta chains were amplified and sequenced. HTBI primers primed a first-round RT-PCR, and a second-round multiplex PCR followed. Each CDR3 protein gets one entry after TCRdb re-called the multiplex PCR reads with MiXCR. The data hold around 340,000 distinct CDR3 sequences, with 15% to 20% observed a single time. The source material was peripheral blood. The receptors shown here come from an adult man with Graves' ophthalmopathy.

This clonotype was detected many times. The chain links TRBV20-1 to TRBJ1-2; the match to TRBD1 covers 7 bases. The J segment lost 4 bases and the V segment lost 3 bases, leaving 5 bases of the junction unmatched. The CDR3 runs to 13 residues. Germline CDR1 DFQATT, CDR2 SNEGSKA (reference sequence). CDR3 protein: CSASNRGGYGYTF. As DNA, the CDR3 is TGCAGTGCTAGCAACAGGGGCGGCTATGGCTACACCTTC.

In DNA form, the CDR3 reads TGCAGCGTTGGGGAGATCTATGGCTACACCTTC. Translating it yields CSVGEIYGYTF. The V gene is TRBV29-1, the J gene TRBJ1-2; D is unresolved. There are 11 residues in the CDR3. Trimming removed 4 bases from V and 4 bases from J, with 7 bases in between. Germline V lookup: CDR1 SQVTM, CDR2 ANQGSEA.

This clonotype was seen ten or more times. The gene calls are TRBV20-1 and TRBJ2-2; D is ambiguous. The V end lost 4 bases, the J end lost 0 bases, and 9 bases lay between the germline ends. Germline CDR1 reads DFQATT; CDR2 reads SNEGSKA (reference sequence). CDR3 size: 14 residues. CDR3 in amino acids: CSATPSPNTGELFF. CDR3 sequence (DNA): TGCAGTGCTACTCCCAGCCCGAACACCGGGGAGCTGTTTTTT.

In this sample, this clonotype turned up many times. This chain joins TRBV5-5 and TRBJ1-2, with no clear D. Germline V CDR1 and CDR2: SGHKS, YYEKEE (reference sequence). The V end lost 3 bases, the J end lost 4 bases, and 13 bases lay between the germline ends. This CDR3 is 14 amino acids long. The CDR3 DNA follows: TGTGCCAGCAGCTGGACCCGGGAGGGCTATGGCTACACCTTC. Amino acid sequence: CASSWTREGYGYTF. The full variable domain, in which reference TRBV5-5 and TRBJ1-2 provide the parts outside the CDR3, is DAGVTQSPTHLIKTRGQQVTLRCSPISGHKSVSWYQQVLGQGPQFIFQYYEKEERGRGNFPDRFSARQFPNYSSELNVNALLLGDSALYLCASSWTREGYGYTFGSGTRLTVV.

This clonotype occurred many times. Written as DNA, the CDR3 is TGTGCCAGCAGTAAGGACGGCCTAGGGAACACTGAAGCTTTCTTT. It encodes CASSKDGLGNTEAFF. V usage is TRBV6-1 and J usage is TRBJ1-1; the D is unclear. This CDR3 spans 15 amino acids. Germline loops: CDR1 MNHNS, CDR2 SASEGT. V lost 5 bases and J lost 1, with 14 bases in between.

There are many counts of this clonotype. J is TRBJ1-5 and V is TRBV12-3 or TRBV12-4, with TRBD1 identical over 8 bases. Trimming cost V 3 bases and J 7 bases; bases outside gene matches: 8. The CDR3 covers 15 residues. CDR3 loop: CASSFSDREGQPQHF. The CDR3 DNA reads TGTGCCAGCAGTTTTTCGGACAGGGAGGGGCAGCCCCAGCATTTT.

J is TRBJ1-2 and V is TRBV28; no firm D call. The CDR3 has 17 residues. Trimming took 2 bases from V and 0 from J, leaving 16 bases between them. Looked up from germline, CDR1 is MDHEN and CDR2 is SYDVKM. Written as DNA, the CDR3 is TGTGCCAGCAGTTTACCCGACACTTTCATACCTAACTATGGCTACACCTTC. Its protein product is CASSLPDTFIPNYGYTF.

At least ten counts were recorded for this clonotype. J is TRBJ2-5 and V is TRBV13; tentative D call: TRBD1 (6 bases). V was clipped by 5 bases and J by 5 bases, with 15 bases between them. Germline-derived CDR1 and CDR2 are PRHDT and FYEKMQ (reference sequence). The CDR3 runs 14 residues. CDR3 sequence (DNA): TGTGCCAGCAGCCCAAGACAGGTTTATGAGACCCAGTACTTC. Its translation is CASSPRQVYETQYF.

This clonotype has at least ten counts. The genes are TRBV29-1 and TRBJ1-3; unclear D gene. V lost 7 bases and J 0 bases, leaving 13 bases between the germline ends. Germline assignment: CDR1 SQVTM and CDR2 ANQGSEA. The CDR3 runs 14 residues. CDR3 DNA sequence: TGCAGCGCCTATCCACGGAACTCTGGAAACACCATATATTTT. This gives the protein CSAYPRNSGNTIYF.

Written as DNA, the CDR3 is TGTGCCAGCAGTGAAGTTAATAACCCAGCTAACTATGGCTACACCTTC. It codes for CASSEVNNPANYGYTF. The V call is TRBV2, the J call TRBJ1-2; unclear D gene. Deletions cut 1 base from V and 0 bases from J, with 12 bases between. Germline-derived CDR1 and CDR2 are SNHLY and FYNNEI. The CDR3 is 16 amino acids. The variable domain in full, with the rest retrieved from reference TRBV2 and TRBJ1-2, is EPEVTQTPSHQVTQMGQEVILRCVPISNHLYFYWYRQILGQKVEFLVSFYNNEISEKSEIFDDQFSVERPDGSNFTLKIRSTKLEDSAMYFCASSEVNNPANYGYTFGSGTRLTVV.

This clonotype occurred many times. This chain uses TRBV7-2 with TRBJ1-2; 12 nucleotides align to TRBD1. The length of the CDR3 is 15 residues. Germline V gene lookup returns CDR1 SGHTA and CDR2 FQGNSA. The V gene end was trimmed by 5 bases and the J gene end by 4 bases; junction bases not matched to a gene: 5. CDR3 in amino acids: CASSGGTGGSYGYTF. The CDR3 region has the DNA TGTGCCAGCAGCGGCGGGACAGGGGGCAGCTATGGCTACACCTTC.

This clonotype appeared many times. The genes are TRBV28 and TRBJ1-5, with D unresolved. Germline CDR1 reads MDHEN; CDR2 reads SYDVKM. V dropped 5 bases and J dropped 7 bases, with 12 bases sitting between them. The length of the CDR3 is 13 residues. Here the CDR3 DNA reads TGTGCCAGCAGTACCCCCATAGGGCAGCCCCAGCATTTT. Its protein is CASSTPIGQPQHF. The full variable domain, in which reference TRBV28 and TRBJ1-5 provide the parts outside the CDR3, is DVKVTQSSRYLVKRTGEKVFLECVQDMDHENMFWYRQDPGLGLRLIYFSYDVKMKEKGDIPEGYSVSREKKERFSLILESASTNQTSMYLCASSTPIGQPQHFGDGTRLSIL.

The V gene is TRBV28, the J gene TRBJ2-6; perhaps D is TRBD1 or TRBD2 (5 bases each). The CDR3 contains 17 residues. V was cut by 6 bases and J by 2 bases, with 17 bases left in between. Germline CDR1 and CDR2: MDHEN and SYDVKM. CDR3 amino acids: CASSPGQGVAGANVLTF. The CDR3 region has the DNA TGTGCCAGCAGCCCGGGGCAGGGAGTGGCTGGGGCCAACGTCCTGACTTTC.

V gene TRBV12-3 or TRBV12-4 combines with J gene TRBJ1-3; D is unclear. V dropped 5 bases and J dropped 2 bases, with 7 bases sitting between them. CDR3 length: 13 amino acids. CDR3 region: CASSPSAGNTIYF. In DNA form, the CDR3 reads TGTGCCAGCAGTCCAAGTGCTGGAAACACCATATATTTT.

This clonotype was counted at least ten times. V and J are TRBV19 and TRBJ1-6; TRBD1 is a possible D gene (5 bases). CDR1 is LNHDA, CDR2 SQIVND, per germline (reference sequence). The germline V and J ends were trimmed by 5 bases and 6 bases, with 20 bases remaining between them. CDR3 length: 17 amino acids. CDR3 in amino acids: CASSPGGGTFLNSPLHF. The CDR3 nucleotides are TGTGCCAGTAGTCCGGGAGGAGGGACCTTCCTTAATTCACCCCTCCACTTT.

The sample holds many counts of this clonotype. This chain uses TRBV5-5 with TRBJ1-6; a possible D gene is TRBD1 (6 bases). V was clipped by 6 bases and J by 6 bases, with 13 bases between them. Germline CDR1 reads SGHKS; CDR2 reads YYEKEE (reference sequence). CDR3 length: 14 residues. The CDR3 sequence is CASTLDRSNSPLHF. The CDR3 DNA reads TGTGCCAGCACCCTGGACAGAAGTAATTCACCCCTCCACTTT.

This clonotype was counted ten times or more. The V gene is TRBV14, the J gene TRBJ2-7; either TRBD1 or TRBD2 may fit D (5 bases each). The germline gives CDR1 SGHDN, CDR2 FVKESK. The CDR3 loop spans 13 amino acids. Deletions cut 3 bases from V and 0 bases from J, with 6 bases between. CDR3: CASSHGTSYEQYF. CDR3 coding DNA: TGTGCCAGCAGCCACGGGACCTCCTACGAGCAGTACTTC.